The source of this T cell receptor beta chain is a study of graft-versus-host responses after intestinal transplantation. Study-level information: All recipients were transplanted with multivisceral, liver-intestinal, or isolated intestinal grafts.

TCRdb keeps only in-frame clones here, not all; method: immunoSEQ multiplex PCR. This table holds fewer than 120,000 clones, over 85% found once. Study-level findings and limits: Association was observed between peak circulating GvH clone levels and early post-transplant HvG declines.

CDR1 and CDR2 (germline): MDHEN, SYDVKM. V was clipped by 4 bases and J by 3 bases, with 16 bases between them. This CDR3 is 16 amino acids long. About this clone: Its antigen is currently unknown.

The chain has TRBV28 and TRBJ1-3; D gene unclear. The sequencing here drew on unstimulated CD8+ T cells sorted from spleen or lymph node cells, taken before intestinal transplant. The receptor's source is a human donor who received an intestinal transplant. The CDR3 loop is CASSWWTLTGGNTIYF. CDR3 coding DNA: TGTGCCAGCAGTTGGTGGACCCTGACCGGTGGAAACACCATATATTTT.